The rows below give T cell receptor beta chains drawn from one sample of a study of blood T cell repertoires in COVID-19. The method was immunoSEQ multiplex PCR; TCRdb's version includes in-frame clones alone and lacks a portion of them. The table lists about 56,000 clones, about 89% of them singletons, with about 18% in the top ten. The sample taken for sequencing was peripheral blood. The receptors originated from a human donor in a cohort sampled during active COVID-19. Each CDR3 is given with its conserved first and last residue.

>TRBV28|TRBJ2-3
CASSLISGGSTDTQYF
>TRBV3-1/TRBV3-2|TRBJ1-4
CASSQAGEKLFF
>TRBV7-2|TRBJ2-2
CASSLISGGADTGELFF
>TRBV5-1|TRBJ2-7
CASPSHPSSYEQYF
>TRBV10-1|TRBJ2-5
CASSPGTETQYF
>TRBV3-1/TRBV3-2|TRBJ1-1
CASSPNYLRYTEAFF
>TRBV6-5|TRBJ2-5
CASSYLFGVVETQYF
>TRBV7-9|TRBJ1-5
CASSLGTGNGAGLHF
>TRBV5-1|TRBJ1-4
CASSSRENEKLFF
>TRBV3-1/TRBV3-2|TRBJ2-1
CASSQDRLAGEGKFYNEQFF
>TRBV7-7|TRBJ2-2
CASSLASTSSGELFF
>TRBV10-2|TRBJ2-5
CASSVKRGGFQETQYF
>TRBV5-1|TRBJ2-7
CASRTSGDYEQYF
>TRBV7-2|TRBJ1-2
CASSLEGVEWLYGYTF
>TRBV7-3|TRBJ2-1
CASRREASGNEQFF
>TRBV9|TRBJ2-1
CASSPGLGGNEQFF
>TRBV7-9|TRBJ2-3
CASSFQGRRGWTDTQYF
>TRBV6-2/TRBV6-3|TRBJ2-1
CASSYVAGGSNEQFF
>TRBV6-5|TRBJ2-5
CASSRGGLQETQYF
>TRBV2|TRBJ1-6
CASSGRGVTGVNSPLHF
>TRBV18|TRBJ2-5
CASSPPSRDYETQYF
>TRBV18|TRBJ1-3
CASSPQGADGNTIYF
>TRBV9|TRBJ2-3
CASSPLLGPRGADTQYF
>TRBV30|TRBJ1-2
CAWGQGTYGYTF
>TRBV11-3|TRBJ2-3
CASSKRAWADTQYF
>TRBV5-1|TRBJ2-5
CASSLSGAETQYF
>TRBV20-1|TRBJ1-2
CSASHDRGHGYTF
>TRBV11-2|TRBJ1-5
CASSRGAGSGNQPQHF
>TRBV6-5|TRBJ2-7
CASSPRNEQYF
>TRBV7-2|TRBJ1-5
CASSLVQNSNQPQHF
>TRBV4-1|TRBJ2-3
CASSPTGGFRTDTQYF
>TRBV5-1|TRBJ2-5
CASSLITAGGYETQYF
>TRBV25-1|TRBJ2-2
CASRGTGGAGYGIGELFF